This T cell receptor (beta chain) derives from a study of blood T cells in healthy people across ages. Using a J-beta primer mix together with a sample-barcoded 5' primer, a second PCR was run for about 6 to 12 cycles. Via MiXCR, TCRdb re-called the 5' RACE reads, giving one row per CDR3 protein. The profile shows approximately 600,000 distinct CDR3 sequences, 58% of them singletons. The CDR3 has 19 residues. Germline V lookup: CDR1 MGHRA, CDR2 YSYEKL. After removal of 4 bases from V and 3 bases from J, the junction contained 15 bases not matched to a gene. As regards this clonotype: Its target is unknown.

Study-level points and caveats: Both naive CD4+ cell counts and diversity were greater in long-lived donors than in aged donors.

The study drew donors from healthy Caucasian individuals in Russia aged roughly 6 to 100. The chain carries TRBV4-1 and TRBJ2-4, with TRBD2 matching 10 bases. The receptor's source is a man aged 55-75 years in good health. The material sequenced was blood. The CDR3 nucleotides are TGCGCCAGCAGCCTCTGGGGGCCTAGCGGGGGCTGGAGCAAAAACATTCAGTACTTC. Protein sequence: CASSLWGPSGGWSKNIQYF.